Each of the 25 T cell receptor beta chains below was sequenced from the same sample in a study of blood T cell repertoires in COVID-19. The method was immunoSEQ multiplex PCR; TCRdb's version includes in-frame clones alone and lacks a portion of them. The data show under 300,000 clones, 89% seen once. Sequences were obtained from peripheral blood. The source is a man aged 50 to 60 with acute or convalescent COVID-19.

The chain uses TRBV2 and TRBJ1-3; perhaps TRBD1 as D (6 bases). V was cut by 6 bases and J by 2 bases, with 11 bases left in between. The CDR3 is made up of 14 amino acids. Germline CDR1 and CDR2: SNHLY and FYNNEI. The CDR3 loop is CASRSGQTGNTIYF. The CDR3 DNA sequence: TGTGCCAGCAGGTCCGGACAGACTGGAAACACCATATATTTT.

This clone occurred once. CDR3 region: CASSYSPGSLGGYTF. CDR3 sequence (DNA): TGTGCCAGCAGTTACTCCCCGGGATCCTTGGGTGGCTACACCTTC. The genes are TRBV6-5 and TRBJ1-2, with unresolved D. The CDR3 has 15 residues. V dropped 0 bases and J dropped 7 bases, with 15 bases sitting between them. From germline, CDR1 is MNHEY and CDR2 SVGAGI.

This rearrangement joins TRBV4-1 to TRBJ2-3; 7 nucleotides align to TRBD1. The CDR3 length is 16 residues. CDR1 is MGHRA, CDR2 YSYEKL, per germline. Trimming removed 5 bases from V and 2 bases from J; junction bases left unmatched: 10. DNA for the CDR3: TGCGCCAGCAGCTCGAGGACAGGACAAAACACAGATACGCAGTATTTT. Amino acids: CASSSRTGQNTDTQYF.

V and J are TRBV7-8 and TRBJ1-1; D ambiguous. The CDR3 totals 12 residues. Germline-derived CDR1 and CDR2 are SGHVS and FQNEAQ. V dropped 4 bases and J dropped 10 bases, with 13 bases sitting between them. CDR3 sequence reads: CASSSPGVGAFF. The CDR3 region has the DNA TGTGCCAGCAGCTCCCCCGGGGTGGGAGCTTTCTTT.

This clone was counted once. The V call is TRBV18, the J call TRBJ1-1; 9 bases fit TRBD1. After removal of 3 bases from V and 2 bases from J, the junction contained 13 bases not matched to a gene. Germline V gene sequence: CDR1 KGHSH, CDR2 LQKENI. CDR3 length: 18 amino acids. As DNA, the CDR3 is TGTGCCAGCTCACCCAATTCGGGACAGGGAGGCGGAAACACTGAAGCTTTCTTT. It encodes CASSPNSGQGGGNTEAFF.

This chain connects TRBV5-1 to TRBJ1-3; D is ambiguous. V lost 0 bases to trimming and J lost 6 bases, with 16 bases between them. Germline values: CDR1 SGHRS, CDR2 YFSETQ. The CDR3 extends over 16 amino acids. CDR3 coding DNA: TGCGCCAGCAGCTTGGCTCCCGGGTTAGCTGAAAACACCATATATTTT. Residues: CASSLAPGLAENTIYF.

V gene TRBV4-1 combines with J gene TRBJ2-7, with TRBD2 matching over 8 bases. V shed 3 bases, J shed 2 bases, and the junction held 6 bases outside the gene matches. Germline V lookup: CDR1 MGHRA, CDR2 YSYEKL. The CDR3 spans 15 residues. CDR3 DNA: TGCGCCAGCAGCCACTTAGCGGGGTCCGCCTACGAGCAGTACTTC. It yields the protein CASSHLAGSAYEQYF.

V is TRBV14 and J is TRBJ1-5; the D is unclear. CDR1 SGHDN and CDR2 FVKESK come from the germline V gene. CDR3 size: 14 residues. V was trimmed by 3 bases and J by 11 bases, leaving 17 bases between them. CDR3 nucleotides: TGTGCCAGCAGCCAGTTCAACGGGGTGGGGTCCCAGCATTTT. Translated, it gives CASSQFNGVGSQHF.

V and J are TRBV11-2 and TRBJ2-5; perhaps TRBD2 as D (7 bases). Per germline, CDR1 SGHAT and CDR2 FQNNGV. The ends were cut back, 5 bases at V and 5 bases at J, with 15 bases in the middle. The CDR3 extends over 14 amino acids. The CDR3 DNA reads as TGTGCCAGCAGCACCCGAAGGGGGGGGGAGACCCAGTACTTC. As protein: CASSTRRGGETQYF. The variable domain in full, with the rest retrieved from reference TRBV11-2 and TRBJ2-5, is EAGVAQSPRYKIIEKRQSVAFWCNPISGHATLYWYQQILGQGPKLLIQFQNNGVVDDSQLPKDRFSAERLKGVDSTLKIQPAKLEDSAVYLCASSTRRGGETQYFGPGTRLLVL.

The chain recombines TRBV7-9 with TRBJ2-7, with a possible D match to TRBD2 (6 bases). V was clipped by 5 bases and J by 11 bases, with 16 bases between them. The length of the CDR3 is 12 residues. Germline V gene sequence: CDR1 SEHNR, CDR2 FQNEAQ (reference sequence). The CDR3 region is CASSPMRGGEYF. The CDR3 DNA sequence: TGTGCCAGCAGCCCGATGCGGGGCGGGGAGTACTTC.

J is TRBJ2-7 and V is TRBV7-8; 11 nucleotides agree with TRBD1. V was clipped by 10 bases and J by 3 bases; unmatched bases: 8. CDR3 length: 14 amino acids. Germline V gives CDR1 SGHVS, CDR2 FQNEAQ. CDR3: CATSAGTGGYEQYF. CDR3 coding DNA: TGTGCCACCTCAGCCGGGACAGGGGGCTACGAGCAGTACTTC.

The J gene is TRBJ2-7, the V gene TRBV4-1; no clear D. CDR1 MGHRA and CDR2 YSYEKL come from the germline V gene. The V gene lost 5 bases and the J gene lost 6 bases, with 17 bases spanning the gap. The CDR3 spans 14 residues. DNA of the CDR3: TGCGCCAGCAGCTTAGACAACGGTCGTAGCGAGCAGTACTTC. Its protein is CASSLDNGRSEQYF.

V gene TRBV7-9 combines with J gene TRBJ2-2, with 9 bases lining up with TRBD1. There are 14 residues in the CDR3. Germline V gene lookup returns CDR1 SEHNR and CDR2 FQNEAQ (reference sequence). Trimming at V came to 8 bases and at J to 1 base, leaving 2 bases not matched to a gene. CDR3: CASRDRVNTGELFF. The DNA for the CDR3 is TGTGCCAGCCGGGACAGGGTGAACACCGGGGAGCTGTTTTTT.

This clone is categorized as medium-sized. The rearrangement joins TRBV7-6 to TRBJ1-5; D might be TRBD1 (5 bases). This CDR3 has 15 residues. Germline assignment: CDR1 SGHVS and CDR2 FNYEAQ. Trimming removed 3 bases from V and 6 bases from J, with 15 bases in between. CDR3 in DNA: TGTGCCAGCAGCTTGGGCACAGGCGTGGGTCAGCCCCAGCATTTT. Protein: CASSLGTGVGQPQHF.

The chain is built from TRBV10-3 and TRBJ1-6; 9 bases fit TRBD1. J gave up 11 bases and V 0 bases, and 5 bases lay outside the gene matches. CDR1 is ENHRY and CDR2 is SYGVKD in the germline V gene. The CDR3 runs 15 residues. CDR3 DNA: TGTGCCATCAGTGAGTCGGGACAGGGAATGGCACCCCTCCACTTT. Amino acids: CAISESGQGMAPLHF.

This clone was seen only once. The V gene is TRBV10-2, the J gene TRBJ2-1; 11 bases are a match to TRBD2. The junction had 5 bases not matched to a gene; V was cut back by 4 bases and J by 9 bases. The CDR3 is made up of 14 amino acids. Germline V gene data show CDR1 as WSHSY and CDR2 as SAAADI. CDR3 residues: CASSVAGGPSEQFF. In DNA form, the CDR3 reads TGCGCCAGCAGTGTAGCGGGGGGGCCCTCTGAGCAGTTCTTC.

The rearrangement uses TRBV9 and TRBJ1-1; a weak D match, TRBD1 (6 bases). The V end was cut by 3 bases, the J end by 4 bases, with 10 bases between. The CDR3 is 13 residues long. Germline V gene data show CDR1 as SGDLS and CDR2 as YYNGEE. The CDR3 is CASSEGVATEAFF. The CDR3 coding sequence is TGTGCCAGCAGCGAGGGGGTTGCCACTGAAGCTTTCTTT.

On this clone: At one end the junction does not follow the germline gene, possibly because of a read error. V gene TRBV7-6 combines with J gene TRBJ1-5; 7 nucleotides line up with TRBD1. This CDR3 is built from 15 residues. Germline CDR1 and CDR2: SGHVS and FNYEAQ. CDR3 region: CASSLAWDSSQPQHF. The CDR3 DNA follows: TGTGCCAGCAGCTTAGCTTGGGACAGCAGTCAGCCCCAGCATTTT.

A word on this clone: This sample also contains other DNA sequences that code for the same CDR3. The chain recombines TRBV30 with TRBJ1-1; tentative D call: TRBD1 (6 bases). The CDR3 runs 13 residues. Germline CDR1 and CDR2: GTSNPN and SVGIG (reference sequence). Trimming shortened V by 0 bases and J by 3 bases, and 8 bases separated the two germline ends. The CDR3 reads CAWSVQGYTEAFF. The CDR3 nucleotides are TGTGCCTGGAGTGTACAGGGCTACACTGAAGCTTTCTTT.

Only a few counts were recorded for this clone. V usage is TRBV3-1 (or the pseudogene TRBV3-2) and J usage is TRBJ2-2, with 14 positions matching TRBD2. This CDR3 has 14 amino acids. Germline V CDR1 and CDR2: LGHDT, YNNKEL (reference sequence). The V and J ends lost 5 bases and 11 bases, in that order; junction bases with no gene match: 4. The CDR3 loop is CASSFGTSGGELFF. The CDR3 region has the DNA TGTGCCAGCAGCTTCGGGACTAGCGGGGGAGAGCTGTTTTTT.

The V gene is TRBV5-4, the J gene TRBJ2-5, with D possibly TRBD1 on 6 matching bases. The CDR3 consists of 14 residues. The germline V gene has CDR1 SGHNT and CDR2 YYREEE (reference sequence). The ends were cut back, 2 bases at V and 5 bases at J, with 13 bases in the middle. In DNA, the CDR3 is TGTGCCAGCAGCTTAACAGGGTCGGGGGAGACCCAGTACTTC. It is translated as CASSLTGSGETQYF. Looking up the rest from reference TRBV5-4 and TRBJ2-5 gives the full variable domain: ETGVTQSPTHLIKTRGQQVTLRCSSQSGHNTVSWYQQALGQGPQFIFQYYREEENGRGNFPPRFSGLQFPNYSSELNVNALELDDSALYLCASSLTGSGETQYFGPGTRLLVL.

The genes are TRBV2 and TRBJ1-1; D call uncertain. Deletions cut 0 bases from V and 6 bases from J, with 8 bases between. This CDR3 is built from 13 residues. Per the germline V gene, CDR1 is SNHLY and CDR2 is FYNNEI. This chain's CDR3 is CASSEALQSEAFF. DNA of the CDR3: TGTGCCAGCAGTGAAGCGCTTCAGTCTGAAGCTTTCTTT.

The chain couples TRBV3-1 (or the pseudogene TRBV3-2) to TRBJ1-2, with 12 bases aligning to TRBD1. The CDR3 extends over 16 amino acids. The trim removed 4 bases at V and 4 bases at J, leaving 7 bases unmatched. In germline, CDR1 is LGHDT, CDR2 YNNKEL (reference sequence). CDR3 sequence: CASSPSGTGGPYGYTF. The DNA for the CDR3 is TGTGCCAGCAGCCCGAGCGGGACAGGGGGCCCCTATGGCTACACCTTC.

V usage is TRBV14 and J usage is TRBJ2-5; TRBD1 might be the D (6 bases). This CDR3 comprises 13 residues. CDR1 and CDR2 from the germline V gene are SGHDN and FVKESK. Trimming left V 3 bases short and J 7 bases short, with 12 bases between. The CDR3 nucleotides read TGTGCCAGCAGCCAGGGTACAGGGCGGACCCAGTACTTC. This encodes CASSQGTGRTQYF.

The chain joins TRBV11-2 to TRBJ2-5, with 7 bases aligning to TRBD1. CDR1 is SGHAT and CDR2 is FQNNGV in the germline V gene. The V and J ends lost 5 bases and 7 bases, in that order; junction bases with no gene match: 10. This CDR3 has 14 residues. The CDR3 is CASSPGTALRTQYF. The CDR3 DNA follows: TGTGCCAGCAGCCCTGGGACAGCCCTCAGGACCCAGTACTTC.